Presented here are 26 T cell receptor beta chains from one specimen sequenced in a study of T cells in Graves' hyperthyroidism and ophthalmopathy. The TCR beta CDR3 regions underwent amplification using RNA transcripts as the source. With the HTBI primer set, the TCR CDR3 went through a first round of RT-PCR. TCRdb re-analysed the multiplex PCR reads in MiXCR, keeping a single row per CDR3 protein. The table shows hundreds of thousands of distinct CDR3 sequences, with 14% occurring only once. Sequencing was carried out using blood. All receptors come from a woman aged 50 to 60 with Graves' ophthalmopathy.

This clonotype has a handful of counts. The chain links TRBV6-1 to TRBJ2-3; D unresolved. This CDR3 contains 13 residues. V was trimmed by 7 bases and J by 2 bases, leaving 10 bases between them. CDR1 and CDR2 (germline): MNHNS, SASEGT. CDR3 in amino acids: CASTRPATDTQYF. The DNA for the CDR3 is TGTGCCAGCACTAGGCCGGCCACAGATACGCAGTATTTT.

About this clonotype itself: A single base separates this from a much larger clone, so it may be a read error. The chain joins TRBV30 to TRBJ2-7; TRBD2 might be the D (6 bases). Deletions cut 5 bases from V and 0 bases from J, with 20 bases between. The V gene's germline CDR1 is GTSNPN and CDR2 SVGIG (reference sequence). CDR3 length: 16 amino acids. The CDR3 DNA is TGTGCCTGGGGTCGACGTGGGGGGACGGCCTCCTACGAGCAGTACTTC. Residues: CAWGRRGGTASYEQYF.

The rearrangement links TRBV19 to TRBJ1-6, with D perhaps TRBD1 (6 bases). Germline CDR1 is LNHDA and CDR2 is SQIVND (reference sequence). V lost 6 bases to trimming and J lost 5 bases, with 14 bases between them. The CDR3 totals 15 residues. The CDR3 region has the DNA TGTGCCAGTAGGGCCGCGGGACACAATAATTCACCCCTCCACTTT. This encodes CASRAAGHNNSPLHF.

This clonotype was detected a few times. The chain has TRBV24-1 and TRBJ1-1; 8 bases fit TRBD1. This CDR3 is 15 amino acids long. Germline CDR1 reads KGHDR; CDR2 reads SFDVKD. The junction had 6 bases not matched to a gene; V was cut back by 2 bases and J by 5 bases. The CDR3 loop is CATSDSAGGWTEAFF. The CDR3 DNA follows: TGTGCCACCAGTGATTCAGCAGGGGGCTGGACTGAAGCTTTCTTT.

The chain combines TRBV6-1 with TRBJ2-3; D is perhaps TRBD2 (6 bases). V lost 6 bases, J lost 0 bases, and 13 bases lay in between. This CDR3 region has 15 residues. Germline V lookup: CDR1 MNHNS, CDR2 SASEGT. DNA of the CDR3: TGTGCCAGCAGGAGAGGAGGGCCTAGCACAGATACGCAGTATTTT. This encodes CASRRGGPSTDTQYF.

V and J are TRBV20-1 and TRBJ2-5; 7 bases are a match to TRBD2. With V trimmed by 0 bases and J by 0 bases, 4 bases remained unmatched. CDR3 size: 15 residues. The germline V gene encodes CDR1 DFQATT and CDR2 SNEGSKA (reference sequence). CDR3 DNA: TGCAGTGCTAGAGAAGGTAGCGGGTACCAAGAGACCCAGTACTTC. Its protein product is CSAREGSGYQETQYF.

The sample holds a few counts of this clonotype. This chain links TRBV20-1 with TRBJ2-5; D is undetermined. The germline V gene has CDR1 DFQATT and CDR2 SNEGSKA (reference sequence). This CDR3 region has 10 residues. V dropped 4 bases and J dropped 5 bases, with 5 bases sitting between them. CDR3 amino acids: CSANRETQYF. As DNA, the CDR3 is TGCAGTGCTAATCGGGAGACCCAGTACTTC.

The chain uses TRBV9 and TRBJ2-7, with D possibly matching TRBD1 (5 bases). V lost 0 bases and J 7 bases, leaving 11 bases between the germline ends. This CDR3 is 13 amino acids long. Per germline, CDR1 SGDLS and CDR2 YYNGEE. The CDR3 sequence is CASSVDQGREQYF. For the CDR3, the DNA is TGTGCCAGCAGCGTAGATCAGGGCCGGGAGCAGTACTTC. Based on the CDR3 plus reference TRBV9 and TRBJ2-7, the full variable domain is DSGVTQTPKHLITATGQRVTLRCSPRSGDLSVYWYQQSLDQGLQFLIQYYNGEERAKGNILERFSAQQFPDLHSELNLSSLELGDSALYFCASSVDQGREQYFGPGTRLTVT.

Many counts were recorded for this clonotype. J is TRBJ1-1 and V is TRBV15; D call uncertain. The CDR3 is made up of 14 amino acids. Germline CDR1 and CDR2: LNHNV and YYDKDF (reference sequence). V was shortened by 0 bases and J by 2 bases, with 7 bases between the two germline ends. DNA for the CDR3: TGTGCCACCAGCAGAGAAGGCCAAAACACTGAAGCTTTCTTT. Amino acids: CATSREGQNTEAFF.

A few counts support this clonotype. The CDR3: CASSWGSEYEQYF. The CDR3 DNA follows: TGTGCCAGCAGCTGGGGTAGCGAATACGAGCAGTACTTC. This rearrangement joins TRBV11-2 to TRBJ2-7, with D tentatively TRBD2 (5 bases). The germline CDR1 and CDR2 sequences are SGHAT and FQNNGV. The CDR3 totals 13 residues. V was cut by 4 bases and J by 4 bases, with 11 bases left in between.

This clonotype appeared many times. This chain joins TRBV28 and TRBJ2-2; 12 bases are shared with TRBD2. Germline CDR1 reads MDHEN; CDR2 reads SYDVKM. Losses at the gene ends were 5 bases for V and 6 bases for J; bases not matched to a gene: 7. The CDR3 sequence is 16 residues long. The CDR3 here is CASSTLTSGSPGELFF. CDR3 sequence (DNA): TGTGCCAGCAGTACCTTGACTAGCGGGAGCCCCGGGGAGCTGTTTTTT.

This clonotype was recorded many times. The genes are TRBV5-1 and TRBJ1-1; TRBD1 matches 7 bases. This CDR3 region has 15 residues. Germline loops: CDR1 SGHRS, CDR2 YFSETQ. V was clipped by 1 base and J by 1 base; unmatched bases: 4. The CDR3 coding sequence is TGCGCCAGCAGCTTGATGACAGGGACGAACACTGAAGCTTTCTTT. This gives the protein CASSLMTGTNTEAFF.

Many counts were recorded for this clonotype. This chain joins TRBV5-1 and TRBJ1-4, with D perhaps TRBD1 (6 bases). In germline, CDR1 is SGHRS, CDR2 YFSETQ. Trimming stripped 2 bases from V and 4 bases from J, with 12 bases between. CDR3 size: 15 residues. This CDR3 is CASSFGGRSNEKLFF. The CDR3, as DNA: TGCGCCAGCAGCTTCGGGGGGCGTAGTAATGAAAAACTGTTTTTT. The full variable domain, rest sourced from reference TRBV5-1 and TRBJ1-4, is KAGVTQTPRYLIKTRGQQVTLSCSPISGHRSVSWYQQTPGQGLQFLFEYFSETQRNKGNFPGRFSGRQFSNSRSEMNVSTLELGDSALYLCASSFGGRSNEKLFFGSGTQLSVL.

This clonotype was seen repeatedly, ten times or more. This rearrangement joins TRBV5-6 to TRBJ2-7; possible D gene TRBD1, 6 bases. The V gene lost 4 bases and the J gene lost 6 bases, with 20 bases spanning the gap. This CDR3 comprises 15 residues. Germline CDR1 reads SGHDT; CDR2 reads YYEEEE. The CDR3 DNA reads TGTGCCAGCAGCGAGGCGAGGGGGTTTGATGGCGAGCAGTACTTC. Amino acid sequence: CASSEARGFDGEQYF.

The chain recombines TRBV7-9 with TRBJ1-1, with D unresolved. V shed 1 base and J shed 1 base, with 13 bases lying between them. CDR1 and CDR2 (germline): SEHNR, FQNEAQ (reference sequence). The CDR3 totals 16 residues. The CDR3 sequence: CASSLVQYGRNTEAFF. The CDR3 DNA reads TGTGCCAGCAGCTTAGTTCAGTATGGGAGGAACACTGAAGCTTTCTTT.

This clonotype occurred many times. The gene calls are TRBV24-1 and TRBJ1-1, with D uncertain. Between the trimmed V and J ends, which lost 9 bases and 1 base, there was a span of 8 bases. Germline CDR1 and CDR2: KGHDR and SFDVKD. This CDR3 region has 12 residues. The CDR3 DNA reads TGTGCCACCGAAGACCGGAACACTGAAGCTTTCTTT. It yields the protein CATEDRNTEAFF.

Many counts were recorded for this clonotype. The gene calls are TRBV28 and TRBJ2-6, with D possibly matching TRBD1 (6 bases). CDR3 length equals 17 residues. With 4 bases removed from V and 0 bases from J, the gap between germline ends came to 13 bases. Germline loops: CDR1 MDHEN, CDR2 SYDVKM. CDR3 in amino acids: CASSSNTGFSGANVLTF. The CDR3, as DNA: TGTGCCAGCAGTTCAAATACAGGGTTCTCTGGGGCCAACGTCCTGACTTTC.

This clonotype was observed many times. This rearrangement joins TRBV20-1 to TRBJ1-1; D is undetermined. V was trimmed by 3 bases and J by 0 bases, leaving 11 bases between them. This CDR3 has 14 amino acids. Germline V gives CDR1 DFQATT, CDR2 SNEGSKA (reference sequence). The CDR3 bases are TGCAGTGCTAGTCGCTATCAGCTGAACACTGAAGCTTTCTTT. Its protein is CSASRYQLNTEAFF.

In its sample, this clonotype was seen many times. The rearrangement uses TRBV24-1 and TRBJ2-7, with a tentative D call TRBD1 (5 bases). Germline assignment: CDR1 KGHDR and CDR2 SFDVKD. This CDR3 spans 15 amino acids. V was cut by 7 bases and J by 2 bases, with 17 bases left in between. The CDR3 loop is CATRVGRRVTYEQYF. CDR3 coding DNA: TGTGCCACCAGGGTGGGCCGCAGGGTAACCTACGAGCAGTACTTC.

This clonotype was counted ten times or more. The CDR3 protein is CASSYWGTTSNEQFF. As DNA, the CDR3 is TGTGCCAGCAGTTACTGGGGGACTACTTCCAATGAGCAGTTCTTC. The chain joins TRBV6-5 to TRBJ2-1; 7 nucleotides line up with TRBD2. The ends lost 1 base at V and 6 bases at J; junction bases unmatched: 6. The CDR3 runs to 15 residues. Germline assignment: CDR1 MNHEY and CDR2 SVGAGI.

The chain recombines TRBV11-2 with TRBJ2-7, with D perhaps being TRBD1 or TRBD2 (5 bases each). Germline V gene data show CDR1 as SGHAT and CDR2 as FQNNGV. The V gene lost 6 bases and the J gene lost 2 bases, with 17 bases spanning the gap. The CDR3 has 15 residues. DNA of the CDR3: TGTGCCAGCAGGTTATTCGGGGCTAGAACCTACGAGCAGTACTTC. Translating gives CASRLFGARTYEQYF.

V is TRBV20-1 and J is TRBJ2-2, with D perhaps given as TRBD1 or TRBD2 (5 bases each). Trimming cost V 2 bases and J 8 bases, with 6 bases left between them. Germline V CDR1 and CDR2: DFQATT, SNEGSKA (reference sequence). The CDR3 totals 11 residues. CDR3 loop: CSARWGGELFF. CDR3 bases: TGCAGTGCTAGATGGGGGGGGGAGCTGTTTTTT.

This chain uses TRBV27 with TRBJ1-3; possible D gene TRBD1, 6 bases. CDR3 length equals 14 residues. The germline V gene has CDR1 MNHEY and CDR2 SMNVEV (reference sequence). The V end lost 4 bases, the J end lost 2 bases, and 9 bases lay between the germline ends. The CDR3 reads CASSSRQAGNTIYF. The CDR3 DNA reads TGTGCCAGCAGTTCCAGACAGGCTGGAAACACCATATATTTT.

This clonotype has a count of ten or more. J is TRBJ2-1 and V is TRBV6-2 or TRBV6-3; D possibly uses TRBD1 or TRBD2 (5 bases each). CDR3 length equals 13 residues. Trimming removed 5 bases at V and 6 bases at J, with 11 bases between. The germline CDR1 and CDR2 sequences are MNHEY and SVGEGT. The CDR3, as DNA: TGTGCCAGCAGTCGTCGGGACCGCAATGAGCAGTTCTTC. Protein: CASSRRDRNEQFF.

This clonotype was seen many times. One junction end disagrees with the germline gene, perhaps due to a read error. V is TRBV7-2 and J is TRBJ2-7; 9 nucleotides line up with TRBD2. This CDR3 is 18 amino acids long. Germline CDR1 and CDR2: SGHTA and FQGNSA. Here the CDR3 reads CASSLLAGSYQVSYGQYF. In DNA form, the CDR3 reads TGTGCCAGCAGCTTACTAGCGGGATCTTACCAGGTGTCTTACGGGCAGTACTTC. The whole variable domain, remainder taken from reference TRBV7-2 and TRBJ2-7, is GAGVSQSPSNKVTEKGKDVELRCDPISGHTALYWYRQSLGQGLEFLIYFQGNSAPDKSGLPSDRFSAERTGGSVSTLTIQRTQQEDSAVYLCASSLLAGSYQVSYGQYFGPGTRLTVT.

This chain joins TRBV20-1 and TRBJ2-1, with TRBD2 identical over 12 bases. After removal of 1 base from V and 7 bases from J, the junction contained 8 bases not matched to a gene. This CDR3 contains 16 residues. Per germline, CDR1 DFQATT and CDR2 SNEGSKA (reference sequence). CDR3 amino acids: CSARVTGTSGYNEQFF. The DNA for the CDR3 is TGCAGTGCTAGAGTTACCGGGACTAGCGGGTATAATGAGCAGTTCTTC.